This T cell receptor beta chain emerged from a study of circulating and synovial CD4+ cells in juvenile arthritis. Whole-study findings and limits: Circulating pathogenic-like lymphocytes shared a substantially higher fraction of CDR3 sequences with synovium than bulk blood.

Cells came from less than 11 mL of blood per patient. The CDR3 is 19 amino acids. V was clipped by 1 base and J by 5 bases; unmatched bases: 14. Germline assignment: CDR1 SGHAT and CDR2 FQNNGV. Turning to this clone: As yet, its antigen is unknown.

Using immunoSEQ multiplex PCR, the repertoire was profiled, and TCRdb retains in-frame clones only, with some absent. The sample gives a few thousand clones, about 88% of which show up once; about 3.2% is in the top ten. Material: HLA-DR+ CD4+ T cells from blood. The subset was: circulating pathogenic-like lymphocytes, sorted as HLA-DR+CD14-CD3+CD4+CD25low/- blood T cells. The sequence was obtained from a human donor with juvenile idiopathic arthritis. J is TRBJ1-1 and V is TRBV11-2, with TRBD1 matching over 12 bases. CDR3 nucleotide sequence: TGTGCCAGCAGCTTAGGCCGACCGGGACAGGGGGCGAGGAAAACTGAAGCTTTCTTT. This sequence encodes CASSLGRPGQGARKTEAFF. The whole variable domain, filled in from reference TRBV11-2 and TRBJ1-1, reads EAGVAQSPRYKIIEKRQSVAFWCNPISGHATLYWYQQILGQGPKLLIQFQNNGVVDDSQLPKDRFSAERLKGVDSTLKIQPAKLEDSAVYLCASSLGRPGQGARKTEAFFGQGTRLTVV.